The text below deals with one TCR beta chain. This CDR3 contains 24 residues. In germline, CDR1 is MRHNA, CDR2 SNTAGT. J lost 0 bases, V lost 2 bases, and 24 bases had no gene match. These data belong to a study of blood T cell repertoires in COVID-19. Background on the study: Spain, Italy and the United States supplied samples that represented acute and convalescent COVID-19. From T cells, B-cell-depleted T cells, or PBMCs came the material, which was cDNA or gDNA.

Authors' methods: Amplified reference gene primers provided the basis for estimating nucleated cell counts. Sequencing used immunoSEQ multiplex PCR; TCRdb keeps in-frame clones, though not all of them. V, J and clone size are those of that table, while D and trimming were read from the DNA. The sample has 120,000 to 150,000 clones, roughly 85% seen once. The J gene is TRBJ2-1, the V gene TRBV6-4, with 11 bases lining up with TRBD2. The specimen sequenced was peripheral blood. This receptor was taken from a man in his fifties or sixties with acute or convalescent COVID-19. The CDR3 sequence: CASSDKGPDGRASGRRGSYNEQFF. DNA for the CDR3: TGTGCCAGCAGTGACAAAGGGCCGGACGGGAGGGCTAGCGGGAGGCGGGGCTCCTACAATGAGCAGTTCTTC.